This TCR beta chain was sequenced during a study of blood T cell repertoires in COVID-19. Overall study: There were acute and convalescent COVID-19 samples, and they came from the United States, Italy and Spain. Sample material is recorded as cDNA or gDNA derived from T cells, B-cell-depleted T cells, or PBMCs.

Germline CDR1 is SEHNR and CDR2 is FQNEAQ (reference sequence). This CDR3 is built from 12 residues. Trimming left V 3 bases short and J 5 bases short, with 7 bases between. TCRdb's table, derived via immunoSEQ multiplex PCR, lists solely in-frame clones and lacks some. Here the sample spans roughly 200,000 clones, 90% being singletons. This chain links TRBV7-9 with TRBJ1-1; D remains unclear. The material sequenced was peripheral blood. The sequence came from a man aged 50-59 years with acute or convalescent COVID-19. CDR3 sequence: CASSLSFTEAFF. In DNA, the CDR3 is TGTGCCAGCAGCTTGAGTTTTACTGAAGCTTTCTTT.